This TCR beta chain was retrieved from a study of technical replicates of blood from a handful of donors. The germline V and J ends were trimmed by 6 bases and 2 bases, with 11 bases remaining between them. CDR1 MNHEY and CDR2 SVGAGI come from the germline V gene. CDR3 length: 14 amino acids. This table comes from immunoSEQ multiplex PCR, and its TCRdb copy is limited to in-frame clones, with some not included. Counted here are roughly 62,000 clones, roughly nine tenths occurring once; the ten biggest clones make up approximately 3.9%. This sequence was found in a human donor in good health. Some clones in this sample may be carry-over from other donors' samples. The gene calls are TRBV6-5 and TRBJ1-5, with D possibly being TRBD1 (6 bases). The sample was PBMCs. The CDR3 spells CASSMGARNQPQHF. CDR3 sequence (DNA): TGTGCCAGCAGCATGGGGGCGCGCAATCAGCCCCAGCATTTT.